This record concerns one T cell receptor beta chain sequence. Its target is unknown. cDNA libraries for TRB were generated by 5' RACE incorporating UMI labels. TCRdb reprocessed the 5' RACE reads and keeps a single row for each CDR3 protein, giving no DNA. The sample includes 3,000 or so distinct CDR3 sequences. The sample comes from a study of CXCR3-negative and CXCR3-positive naive CD8 T cells. Across the study: About 150 million TRB reads were obtained in total, which works out to about 1.5 +/- 0.3 million per library.

Study-level results: Whereas both naive subsets had comparably high diversity, memory CD8+ cells had much lower diversity.

The sample comprised naive CXCR3- CD8+ T cells from blood. Indicated subset: CD45RO-CCR7+CD27+CD95- naive CD8+ T cells lacking CXCR3 (TNR3-). The receptor comes from a human donor in good health. Some clones in this sample may be carry-over from other donors' samples.

The CDR3 here is CASSQPQGTVNTEAFF. The V call is TRBV13, the J call TRBJ1-1. CDR3 size: 16 residues. CDR1 and CDR2 (germline): PRHDT, FYEKMQ (reference sequence). The full variable domain, with the rest looked up from reference TRBV13 and TRBJ1-1, is AAGVIQSPRHLIKEKRETATLKCYPIPRHDTVYWYQQGPGQDPQFLISFYEKMQSDKGSIPDRFSAQQFSDYHSELNMSSLELGDSALYFCASSQPQGTVNTEAFFGQGTRLTVV.